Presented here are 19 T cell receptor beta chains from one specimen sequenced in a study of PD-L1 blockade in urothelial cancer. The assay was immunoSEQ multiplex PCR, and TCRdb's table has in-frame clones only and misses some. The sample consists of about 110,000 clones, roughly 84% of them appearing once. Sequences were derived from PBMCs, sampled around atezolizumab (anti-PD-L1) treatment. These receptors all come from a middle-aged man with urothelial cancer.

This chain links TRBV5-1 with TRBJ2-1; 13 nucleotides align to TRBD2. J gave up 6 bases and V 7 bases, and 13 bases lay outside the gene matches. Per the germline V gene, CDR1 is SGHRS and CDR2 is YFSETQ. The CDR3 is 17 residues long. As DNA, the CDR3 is TGCGCCAGCCGACCCGGGACTAGCGGGGTCTATGGCAATGAGCAGTTCTTC. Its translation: CASRPGTSGVYGNEQFF. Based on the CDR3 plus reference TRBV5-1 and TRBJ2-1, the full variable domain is KAGVTQTPRYLIKTRGQQVTLSCSPISGHRSVSWYQQTPGQGLQFLFEYFSETQRNKGNFPGRFSGRQFSNSRSEMNVSTLELGDSALYLCASRPGTSGVYGNEQFFGPGTRLTVL.

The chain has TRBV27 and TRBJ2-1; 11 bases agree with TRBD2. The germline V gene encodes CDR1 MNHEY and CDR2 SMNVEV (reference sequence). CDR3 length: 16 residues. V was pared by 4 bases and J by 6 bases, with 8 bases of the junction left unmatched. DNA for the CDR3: TGTGCCAGCAGTTCGGCCGGGACTAGCGGTACCAATGAGCAGTTCTTC. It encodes CASSSAGTSGTNEQFF.

CDR3 in DNA: TGTGCCTGGAGTAAAACAGGGGGAAAGGAAAAACTGTTTTTT. It translates to CAWSKTGGKEKLFF. The rearrangement links TRBV30 to TRBJ1-4; 8 nucleotides line up with TRBD1. From germline, CDR1 is GTSNPN and CDR2 SVGIG (reference sequence). The V segment lost 2 bases and the J segment 8 bases; nucleotides outside the gene matches: 7. This CDR3 is 14 amino acids long. The whole variable domain, remainder taken from reference TRBV30 and TRBJ1-4, is SQTIHQWPATLVQPVGSPLSLECTVEGTSNPNLYWYRQAAGRGLQLLFYSVGIGQISSEVPQNLSASRPQDRQFILSSKKLLLSDSGFYLCAWSKTGGKEKLFFGSGTQLSVL.

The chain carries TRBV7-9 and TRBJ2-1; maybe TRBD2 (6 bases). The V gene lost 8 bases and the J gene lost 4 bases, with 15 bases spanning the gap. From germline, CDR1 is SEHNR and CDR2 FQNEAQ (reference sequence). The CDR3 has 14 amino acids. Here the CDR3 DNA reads TGTGCCAGCTGGGCGGGGAAATCGTACAATGAGCAGTTCTTC. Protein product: CASWAGKSYNEQFF.

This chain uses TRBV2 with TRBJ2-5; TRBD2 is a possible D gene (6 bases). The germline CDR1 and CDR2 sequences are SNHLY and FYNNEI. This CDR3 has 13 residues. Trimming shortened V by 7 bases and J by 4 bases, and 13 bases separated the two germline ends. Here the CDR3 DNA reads TGTGCCAGCATGATTTTGGGGGGAGAGACCCAGTACTTC. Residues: CASMILGGETQYF.

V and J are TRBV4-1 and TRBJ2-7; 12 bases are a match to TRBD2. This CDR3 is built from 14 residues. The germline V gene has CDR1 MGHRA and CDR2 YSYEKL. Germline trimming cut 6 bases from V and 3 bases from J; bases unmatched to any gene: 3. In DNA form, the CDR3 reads TGCGCCAGCAGGTTACTAGCGGGAGGCTACGAGCAGTACTTC. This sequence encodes CASRLLAGGYEQYF.

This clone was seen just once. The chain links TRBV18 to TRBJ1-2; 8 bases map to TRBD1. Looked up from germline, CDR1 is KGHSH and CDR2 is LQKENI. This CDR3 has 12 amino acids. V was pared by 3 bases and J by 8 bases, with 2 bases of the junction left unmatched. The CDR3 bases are TGTGCCAGCTCACCGACAGGGGAAGGCTACACCTTC. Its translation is CASSPTGEGYTF.

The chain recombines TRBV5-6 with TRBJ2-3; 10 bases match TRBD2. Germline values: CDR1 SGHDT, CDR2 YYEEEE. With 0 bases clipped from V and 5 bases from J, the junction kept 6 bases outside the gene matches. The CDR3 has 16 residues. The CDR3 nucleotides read TGTGCCAGCAGCTTGGAACCTAGCGGGAGTGTAGATACGCAGTATTTT. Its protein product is CASSLEPSGSVDTQYF.

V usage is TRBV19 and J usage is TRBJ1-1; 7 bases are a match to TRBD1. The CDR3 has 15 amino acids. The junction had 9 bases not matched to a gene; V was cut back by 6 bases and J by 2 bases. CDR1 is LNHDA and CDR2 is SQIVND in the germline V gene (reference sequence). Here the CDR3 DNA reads TGTGCCAGTAGAGTACAGGGGTATCGAAACACTGAAGCTTTCTTT. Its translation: CASRVQGYRNTEAFF.

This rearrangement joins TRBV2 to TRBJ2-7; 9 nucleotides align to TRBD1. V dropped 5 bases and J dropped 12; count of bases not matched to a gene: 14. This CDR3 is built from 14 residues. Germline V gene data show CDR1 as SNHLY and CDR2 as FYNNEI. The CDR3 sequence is CASSPGTGSSPLYF. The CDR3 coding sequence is TGTGCCAGCAGTCCCGGGACAGGGTCCTCGCCTTTGTACTTC.

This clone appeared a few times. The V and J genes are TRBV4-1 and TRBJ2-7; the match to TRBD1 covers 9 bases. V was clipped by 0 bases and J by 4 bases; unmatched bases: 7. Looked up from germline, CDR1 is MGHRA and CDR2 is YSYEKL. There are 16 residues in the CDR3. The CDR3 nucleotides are TGCGCCAGCAGCCAAGATCAGCGGACAGGGGAGTACGAGCAGTACTTC. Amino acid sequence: CASSQDQRTGEYEQYF.

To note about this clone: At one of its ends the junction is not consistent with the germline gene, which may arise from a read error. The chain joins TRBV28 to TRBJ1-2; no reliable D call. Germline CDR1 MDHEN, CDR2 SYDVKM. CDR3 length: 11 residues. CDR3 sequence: CAGSAEGGYTF. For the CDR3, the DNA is TGTGCCGGCAGTGCCGAGGGTGGCTACACCTTC.

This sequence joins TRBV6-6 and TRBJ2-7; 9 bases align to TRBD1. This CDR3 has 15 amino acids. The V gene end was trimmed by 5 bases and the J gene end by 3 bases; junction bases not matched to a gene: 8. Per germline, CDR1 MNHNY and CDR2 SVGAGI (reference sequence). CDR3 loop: CASSLSGQGYYEQYF. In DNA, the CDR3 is TGTGCCAGCAGTCTATCGGGACAGGGATACTACGAGCAGTACTTC.

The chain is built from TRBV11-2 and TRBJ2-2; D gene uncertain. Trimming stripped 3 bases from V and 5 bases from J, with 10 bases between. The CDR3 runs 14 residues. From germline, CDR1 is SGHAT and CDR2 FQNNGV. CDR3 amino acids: CASSFPLETGELFF. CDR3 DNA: TGTGCCAGCAGCTTCCCCCTAGAGACCGGGGAGCTGTTTTTT.

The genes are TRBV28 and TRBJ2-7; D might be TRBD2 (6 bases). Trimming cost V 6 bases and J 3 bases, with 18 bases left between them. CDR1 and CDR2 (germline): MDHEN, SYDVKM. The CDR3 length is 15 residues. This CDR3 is CASRRTNWGFYEQYF. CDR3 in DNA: TGTGCCAGCAGACGGACTAATTGGGGGTTCTACGAGCAGTACTTC.

CDR3 DNA sequence: TGTGCCAGCAGCCCCTCCCTTCTCGTGGGGGAGGTGCATCAAGAGACCCAGTACTTC. It specifies CASSPSLLVGEVHQETQYF. This sequence joins TRBV7-2 and TRBJ2-5; the D gene is possibly TRBD2 (6 bases). The V end lost 5 bases, the J end lost 2 bases, and 27 bases lay between the germline ends. Per germline, CDR1 SGHTA and CDR2 FQGNSA. The CDR3 consists of 19 residues.

CDR3 DNA: TGTGCCAGTAGGGGACAGGGGGCGATCAATGAGCAGTTCTTC. The encoded protein is CASRGQGAINEQFF. V and J are TRBV19 and TRBJ2-1; TRBD1 matches 12 bases. This CDR3 is 14 amino acids long. CDR1 LNHDA and CDR2 SQIVND come from the germline V gene (reference sequence). The junction had 3 bases not matched to a gene; V was cut back by 6 bases and J by 6 bases.

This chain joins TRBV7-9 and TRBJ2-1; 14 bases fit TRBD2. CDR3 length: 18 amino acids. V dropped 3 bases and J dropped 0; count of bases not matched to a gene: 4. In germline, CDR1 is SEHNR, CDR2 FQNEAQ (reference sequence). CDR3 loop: CASSFGLAGGSSYNEQFF. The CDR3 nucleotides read TGTGCCAGCAGCTTCGGACTAGCGGGAGGCAGCTCCTACAATGAGCAGTTCTTC.

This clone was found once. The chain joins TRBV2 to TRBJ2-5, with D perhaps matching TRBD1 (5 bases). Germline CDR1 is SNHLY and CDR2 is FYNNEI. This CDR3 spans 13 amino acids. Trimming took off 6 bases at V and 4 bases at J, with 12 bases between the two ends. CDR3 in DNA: TGTGCCAGCAGAATCAGGGTTGGAGAGACCCAGTACTTC. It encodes CASRIRVGETQYF. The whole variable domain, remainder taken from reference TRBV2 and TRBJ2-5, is EPEVTQTPSHQVTQMGQEVILRCVPISNHLYFYWYRQILGQKVEFLVSFYNNEISEKSEIFDDQFSVERPDGSNFTLKIRSTKLEDSAMYFCASRIRVGETQYFGPGTRLLVL.